Listed here are 5 T cell receptor beta chains from one sample, sequenced in a study of blood T cell repertoires in COVID-19. Sequencing was performed with immunoSEQ multiplex PCR; in TCRdb, only in-frame clones are kept and a portion is missing. The sample consists of some 120,000 clones, 65% to 85% of them appearing once. Sequencing was performed on peripheral blood. The receptors here all came from a woman in her seventies with acute or convalescent COVID-19.

This chain uses TRBV9 with TRBJ2-1; 8 bases agree with TRBD2. This CDR3 region has 15 residues. Germline trimming cut 4 bases from V and 7 bases from J; bases unmatched to any gene: 10. Germline loops: CDR1 SGDLS, CDR2 YYNGEE. CDR3 nucleotides: TGTGCCAGCAGCCCCGGGGGAGGACTAGCAAATGAGCAGTTCTTC. It yields the protein CASSPGGGLANEQFF.

V usage is TRBV5-5 and J usage is TRBJ2-5; possibly TRBD2 for D (7 bases). The CDR3 runs 17 residues. V was trimmed by 2 bases and J by 4 bases, leaving 21 bases between them. CDR1 and CDR2 (germline): SGHKS, YYEKEE (reference sequence). The DNA of the CDR3 is TGTGCCAGCAGCTTCCCTCCGGGGGGCGATTTGGCAGAGACCCAGTACTTC. It is translated as CASSFPPGGDLAETQYF.

In its sample, this clone was seen once. This chain links TRBV5-1 with TRBJ1-2; 11 nucleotides line up with TRBD1. V shed 0 bases and J 5 bases; nucleotides not matched to a gene: 12. The CDR3 extends over 18 amino acids. The germline V gene has CDR1 SGHRS and CDR2 YFSETQ. In nucleotides, the CDR3 is TGCGCCAGCAGCTTGGGGGTCCCGGGACAGGGGGACTTTTATGGCTACACCTTC. Amino acid sequence: CASSLGVPGQGDFYGYTF.

This chain links TRBV19 with TRBJ1-5; perhaps TRBD1 as D (5 bases). V was pared by 9 bases and J by 0 bases, with 15 bases between. The CDR3 contains 15 residues. The germline CDR1 and CDR2 sequences are LNHDA and SQIVND (reference sequence). CDR3 DNA sequence: TGTGCCAGCCAAGGGGCGGTAAATAGCAATCAGCCCCAGCATTTT. Amino acids: CASQGAVNSNQPQHF.

This chain connects TRBV19 to TRBJ2-5; no definite D call. The CDR3 contains 13 residues. The germline gives CDR1 LNHDA, CDR2 SQIVND (reference sequence). V was shortened by 5 bases and J by 3 bases, with 10 bases between the two germline ends. The CDR3 nucleotides are TGTGCCAGTAGTGGAGTGGTCAAAGAGACCCAGTACTTC. Its translation: CASSGVVKETQYF.